This is a list of T cell receptor beta chains from one sample in a study of blood T cell repertoires in COVID-19. Profiled with immunoSEQ multiplex PCR; TCRdb holds only in-frame clones, not every one. The table lists roughly 300,000 clones, 86% of them singletons. Sequencing was carried out using PBMCs or T cells enriched from blood (not recorded which). Receptors originate from a woman in her 40s with acute COVID-19. CDR3s include the opening cysteine and the closing phenylalanine or tryptophan.

v_call: TRBV28; j_call: TRBJ1-2; cdr3_aa: CASSIFTNYGYTF
v_call: TRBV6-1; j_call: TRBJ1-4; cdr3_aa: CASSEAGGGNEKLFF
v_call: TRBV11-2; j_call: TRBJ1-1; cdr3_aa: CASSRKQKGTEAFF
v_call: TRBV2; j_call: TRBJ2-3; cdr3_aa: CASSGGADTQYF
v_call: TRBV5-4; j_call: TRBJ1-2; cdr3_aa: CASSLYYSYTF
v_call: TRBV5-4; j_call: TRBJ2-2; cdr3_aa: CASQPQAGARTGELFF
v_call: TRBV15; j_call: TRBJ2-2; cdr3_aa: CASRDRDIAGELFF
v_call: TRBV11-3; j_call: TRBJ2-1; cdr3_aa: CASSLFSGGSHNEQFF
v_call: TRBV6-6; j_call: TRBJ2-1; cdr3_aa: CASRGRGNEQFF
v_call: TRBV6-2/TRBV6-3; j_call: TRBJ2-3; cdr3_aa: CASSSIRTSGEVTWVNTQYF
v_call: TRBV18; j_call: TRBJ2-7; cdr3_aa: CASSRDGGGTEQYF
v_call: TRBV27; j_call: TRBJ1-2; cdr3_aa: CASSLDRNYGYTF
v_call: TRBV7-2; j_call: TRBJ2-1; cdr3_aa: CASSRQGKGEQFF
v_call: TRBV19; j_call: TRBJ1-2; cdr3_aa: CASGDSFRLTF
v_call: TRBV6-1; j_call: TRBJ1-4; cdr3_aa: CASSEAHLLLGTSEKLFF
v_call: TRBV14; j_call: TRBJ1-2; cdr3_aa: CASSPGTGIYGYTF
v_call: TRBV7-3; j_call: TRBJ2-5; cdr3_aa: CASSVTGGKGETQYF
v_call: TRBV7-2; j_call: TRBJ2-7; cdr3_aa: CASTLSGGKQYF
v_call: TRBV7-2; j_call: TRBJ1-2; cdr3_aa: CASSLPRGNGYTF
v_call: TRBV7-2; j_call: TRBJ2-5; cdr3_aa: CASSSTRGRGGETQYF
v_call: TRBV27; j_call: TRBJ2-1; cdr3_aa: CASSPPGLAGATSYNEQFF
v_call: TRBV27; j_call: TRBJ1-1; cdr3_aa: CASIQEGSTEAFF
v_call: TRBV28; j_call: TRBJ2-2; cdr3_aa: CASSYRLAGRDTGELFF
v_call: TRBV5-4; j_call: TRBJ1-1; cdr3_aa: CASSTAGTGGWGSGAFF
v_call: TRBV19; j_call: TRBJ2-7; cdr3_aa: CASSIGGTDTYEQYF
v_call: TRBV3-1/TRBV3-2; j_call: TRBJ2-1; cdr3_aa: CASSPRLASYNEQFF
v_call: TRBV9; j_call: TRBJ1-1; cdr3_aa: CASSVAGTQNTEAFF
v_call: TRBV6-1; j_call: TRBJ2-3; cdr3_aa: CASSEEIAGTDTQYF
v_call: TRBV4-2; j_call: TRBJ2-6; cdr3_aa: CASSQLTRGQVGSGANVLTF
v_call: TRBV5-8; j_call: TRBJ1-3; cdr3_aa: CASSLWTGDSGNTIYF
v_call: TRBV9; j_call: TRBJ1-3; cdr3_aa: CASSVDSGHSGNTIYF
v_call: TRBV5-8; j_call: TRBJ1-4; cdr3_aa: CASSLAVNIEKLFF
v_call: TRBV5-1; j_call: TRBJ1-1; cdr3_aa: CASSFSGTDPTEAFF
v_call: TRBV9; j_call: TRBJ1-1; cdr3_aa: CASSPRDRGEAFF
v_call: TRBV7-9; j_call: TRBJ2-3; cdr3_aa: CASRGWGRRTDTQYF
v_call: TRBV9; j_call: TRBJ2-7; cdr3_aa: CASSLAGGYEQYF
v_call: TRBV14; j_call: TRBJ2-7; cdr3_aa: CASSPLGGGNEQYF
v_call: TRBV19; j_call: TRBJ1-6; cdr3_aa: CASSIATRDSSYSPLHF
v_call: TRBV27; j_call: TRBJ2-1; cdr3_aa: CASSFTGLVGFNEQFF
v_call: TRBV11-3; j_call: TRBJ2-2; cdr3_aa: CASSPTYGNTGELFF
v_call: TRBV10-1; j_call: TRBJ2-7; cdr3_aa: CASRHRGRIYEQYF
v_call: TRBV19; j_call: TRBJ2-3; cdr3_aa: CASSQVAGGADTQYF
v_call: TRBV9; j_call: TRBJ1-6; cdr3_aa: CASSTGQGRSPLHF
v_call: TRBV6-2/TRBV6-3; j_call: TRBJ1-2; cdr3_aa: CASSYSVMKGLDGYTF
v_call: TRBV18; j_call: TRBJ2-1; cdr3_aa: CASSPLAGAGYNEQFF
v_call: TRBV27; j_call: TRBJ1-5; cdr3_aa: CASSLYRGQPQHF
v_call: TRBV27; j_call: TRBJ2-1; cdr3_aa: CASSGTSGTNEQFF
v_call: TRBV18; j_call: TRBJ1-1; cdr3_aa: CASSPQGKLNTEAFF
v_call: TRBV19; j_call: TRBJ2-5; cdr3_aa: CASSIGWTGAETQYF
v_call: TRBV7-2; j_call: TRBJ1-2; cdr3_aa: CASSLEGRGGRLKAGYTF
v_call: TRBV6-5; j_call: TRBJ2-7; cdr3_aa: CASSPGTGRTNEQYF
v_call: TRBV9; j_call: TRBJ1-3; cdr3_aa: CASSVGGRSGNTIYF